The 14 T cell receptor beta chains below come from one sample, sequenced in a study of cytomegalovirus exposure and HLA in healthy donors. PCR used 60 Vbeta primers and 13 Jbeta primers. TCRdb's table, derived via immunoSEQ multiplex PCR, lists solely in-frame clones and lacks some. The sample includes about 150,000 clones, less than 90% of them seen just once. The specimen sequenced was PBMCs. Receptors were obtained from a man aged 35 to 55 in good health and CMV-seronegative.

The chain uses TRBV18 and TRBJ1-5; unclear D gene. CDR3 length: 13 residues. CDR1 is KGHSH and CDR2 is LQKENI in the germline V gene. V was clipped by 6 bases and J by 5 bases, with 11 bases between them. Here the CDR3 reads CASSTGGHQPQHF. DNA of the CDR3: TGTGCCAGCTCGACGGGAGGGCATCAGCCCCAGCATTTT. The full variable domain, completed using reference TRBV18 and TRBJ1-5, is NAGVMQNPRHLVRRRGQEARLRCSPMKGHSHVYWYRQLPEEGLKFMVYLQKENIIDESGMPKERFSAEFPKEGPSILRIQQVVRGDSAAYFCASSTGGHQPQHFGDGTRLSIL.

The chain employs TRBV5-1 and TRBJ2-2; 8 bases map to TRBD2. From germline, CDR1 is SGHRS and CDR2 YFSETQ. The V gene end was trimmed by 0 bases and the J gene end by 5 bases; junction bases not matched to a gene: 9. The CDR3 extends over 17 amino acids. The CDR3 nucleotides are TGCGCCAGCAGCTTGGCCACGGCGGGAGGTCGAACCGGGGAGCTGTTTTTT. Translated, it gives CASSLATAGGRTGELFF.

The CDR3 nucleotides are TGTGCCAGTCGGGACTCCGGGGAGAATGAGCAGTTCTTC. Amino acids: CASRDSGENEQFF. The chain couples TRBV6-1 to TRBJ2-1; tentative D call: TRBD2 (6 bases). The germline V gene has CDR1 MNHNS and CDR2 SASEGT. The V end lost 9 bases, the J end lost 7 bases, and 16 bases lay between the germline ends. The CDR3 totals 13 residues.

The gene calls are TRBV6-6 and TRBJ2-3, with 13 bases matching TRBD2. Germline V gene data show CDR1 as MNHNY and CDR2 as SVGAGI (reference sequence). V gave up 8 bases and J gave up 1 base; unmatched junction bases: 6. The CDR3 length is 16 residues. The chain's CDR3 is CASLGLAGERTDTQYF. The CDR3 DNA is TGTGCCAGCCTCGGACTAGCGGGAGAGCGCACAGATACGCAGTATTTT.

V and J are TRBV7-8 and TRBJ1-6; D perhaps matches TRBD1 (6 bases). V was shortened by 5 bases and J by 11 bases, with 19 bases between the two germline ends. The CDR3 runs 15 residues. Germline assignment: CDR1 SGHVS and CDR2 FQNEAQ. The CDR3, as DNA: TGTGCCAGCAGCACCCGAGGCAGGGGACAAGCACCCCTCCACTTT. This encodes CASSTRGRGQAPLHF.

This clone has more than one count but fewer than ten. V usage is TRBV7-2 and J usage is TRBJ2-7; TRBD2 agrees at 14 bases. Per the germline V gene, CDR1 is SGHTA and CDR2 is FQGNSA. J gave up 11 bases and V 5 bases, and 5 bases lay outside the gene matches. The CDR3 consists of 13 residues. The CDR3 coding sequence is TGTGCCAGCAGCCCGGGACTAGCGGGAGAAGAGTACTTC. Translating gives CASSPGLAGEEYF. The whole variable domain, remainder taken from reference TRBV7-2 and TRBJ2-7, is GAGVSQSPSNKVTEKGKDVELRCDPISGHTALYWYRQSLGQGLEFLIYFQGNSAPDKSGLPSDRFSAERTGGSVSTLTIQRTQQEDSAVYLCASSPGLAGEEYFGPGTRLTVT.

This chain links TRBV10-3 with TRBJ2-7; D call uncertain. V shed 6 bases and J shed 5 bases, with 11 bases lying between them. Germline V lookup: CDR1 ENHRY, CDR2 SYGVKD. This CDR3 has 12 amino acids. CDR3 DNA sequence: TGTGCCATCAGCAATGTGGCGGACGAGCAGTACTTC. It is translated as CAISNVADEQYF.

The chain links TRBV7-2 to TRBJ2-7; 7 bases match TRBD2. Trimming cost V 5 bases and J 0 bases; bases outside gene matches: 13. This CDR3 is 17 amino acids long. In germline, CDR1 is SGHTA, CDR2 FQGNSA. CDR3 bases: TGTGCCAGCAGCCCCTCTATAGCGGGCTTGAGCTCCTACGAGCAGTACTTC. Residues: CASSPSIAGLSSYEQYF.

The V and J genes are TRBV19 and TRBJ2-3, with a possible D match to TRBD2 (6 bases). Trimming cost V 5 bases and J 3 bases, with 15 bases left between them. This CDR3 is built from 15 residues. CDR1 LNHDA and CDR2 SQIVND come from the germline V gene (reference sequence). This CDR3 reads CASSAEEGRTDTQYF. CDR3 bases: TGTGCCAGTAGTGCTGAAGAAGGGAGGACAGATACGCAGTATTTT. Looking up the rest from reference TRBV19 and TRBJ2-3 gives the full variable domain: DGGITQSPKYLFRKEGQNVTLSCEQNLNHDAMYWYRQDPGQGLRLIYYSQIVNDFQKGDIAEGYSVSREKKESFPLTVTSAQKNPTAFYLCASSAEEGRTDTQYFGPGTRLTVL.

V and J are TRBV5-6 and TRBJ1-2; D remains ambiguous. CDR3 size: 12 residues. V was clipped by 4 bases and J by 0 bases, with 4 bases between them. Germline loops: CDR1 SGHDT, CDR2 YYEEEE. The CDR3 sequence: CASSITNYGYTF. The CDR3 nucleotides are TGTGCCAGCAGCATAACTAACTATGGCTACACCTTC.

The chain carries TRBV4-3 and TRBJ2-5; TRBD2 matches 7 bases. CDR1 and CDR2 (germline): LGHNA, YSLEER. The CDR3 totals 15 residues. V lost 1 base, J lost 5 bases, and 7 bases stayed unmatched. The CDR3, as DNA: TGCGCCAGCAGCCAAGCGGGGAGGGCCTTTGAGACCCAGTACTTC. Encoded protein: CASSQAGRAFETQYF.

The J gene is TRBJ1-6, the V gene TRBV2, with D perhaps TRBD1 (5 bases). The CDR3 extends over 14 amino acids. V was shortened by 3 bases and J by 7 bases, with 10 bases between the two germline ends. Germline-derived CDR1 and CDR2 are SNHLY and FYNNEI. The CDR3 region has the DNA TGTGCCAGCAGTGAGACCAGGGCCAATTCACCCCTCCACTTT. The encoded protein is CASSETRANSPLHF.

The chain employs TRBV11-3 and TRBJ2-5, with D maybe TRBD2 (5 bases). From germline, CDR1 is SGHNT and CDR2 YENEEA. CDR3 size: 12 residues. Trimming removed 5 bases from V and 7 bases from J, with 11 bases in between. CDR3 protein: CASSLGEGTQYF. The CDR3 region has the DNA TGTGCCAGCAGCCTCGGGGAAGGGACCCAGTACTTC. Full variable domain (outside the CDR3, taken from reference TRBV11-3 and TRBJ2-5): EAGVVQSPRYKIIEKKQPVAFWCNPISGHNTLYWYLQNLGQGPELLIRYENEEAVDDSQLPKDRFSAERLKGVDSTLKIQPAELGDSAVYLCASSLGEGTQYFGPGTRLLVL.

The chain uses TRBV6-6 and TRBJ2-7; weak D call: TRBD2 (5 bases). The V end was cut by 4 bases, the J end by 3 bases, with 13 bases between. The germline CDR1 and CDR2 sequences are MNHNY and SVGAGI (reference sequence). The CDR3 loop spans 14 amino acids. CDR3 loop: CASSLGGADYEQYF. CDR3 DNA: TGTGCCAGCAGTTTGGGCGGAGCGGACTACGAGCAGTACTTC.